Described below is a single T cell receptor (beta chain) sequence and its context. Its antigen remains unidentified. This sample is drawn from a study of T cell responses to AZD1222 COVID-19 vaccine. General study findings and limits: An increase in Spike-specific TCR breadth and depth was observed after two AZD1222 doses. No day 14 peak samples; only post-peak repertoires were characterized. Females outnumbered males among donors, who were mostly white British; clonal diversity was possibly underestimated.

Germline CDR1 and CDR2: MDHEN and SYDVKM. V shed 3 bases and J 7 bases; nucleotides not matched to a gene: 6. The CDR3 covers 14 residues. Using immunoSEQ multiplex PCR, the repertoire was profiled, and TCRdb retains in-frame clones only, with some absent. This table has some 190,000 clones, less than 95% appearing once. The sequencing here drew on peripheral blood, taken 28 days after the second dose of the MenACWY control vaccine. The chain joins TRBV28 to TRBJ1-5, with 7 bases lining up with TRBD1. The receptor was isolated from an adult who received the MenACWY meningococcal vaccine as a control. This CDR3 is CASSFEQGIQPQHF. The CDR3 bases are TGTGCCAGCAGTTTTGAACAGGGGATCCAGCCCCAGCATTTT.